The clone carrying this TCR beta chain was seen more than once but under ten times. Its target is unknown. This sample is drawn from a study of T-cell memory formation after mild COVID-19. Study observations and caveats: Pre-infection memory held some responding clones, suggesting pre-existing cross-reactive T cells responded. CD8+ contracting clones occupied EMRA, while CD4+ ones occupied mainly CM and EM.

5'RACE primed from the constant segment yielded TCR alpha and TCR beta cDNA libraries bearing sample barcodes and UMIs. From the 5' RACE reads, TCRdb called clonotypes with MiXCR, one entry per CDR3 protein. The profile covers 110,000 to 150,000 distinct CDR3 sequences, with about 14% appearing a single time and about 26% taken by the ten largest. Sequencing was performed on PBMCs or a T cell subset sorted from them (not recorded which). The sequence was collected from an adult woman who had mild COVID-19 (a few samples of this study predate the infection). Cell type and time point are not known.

CDR3 bases: TGCGCCAGCAGCCAAGATGAGGGTACCGCCGGTTGGGAGCAGTACTTC. It codes for CASSQDEGTAGWEQYF. This chain links TRBV4-3 with TRBJ2-7; the D gene is possibly TRBD2 (5 bases). Germline V gene lookup returns CDR1 LGHNA and CDR2 YSLEER. Trimming took 0 bases from V and 7 from J, leaving 19 bases between them. The CDR3 extends over 16 amino acids.